These 25 T cell receptor beta chains were sequenced from one sample in a study of T cells in Graves' hyperthyroidism and ophthalmopathy. TCR beta CDR3 regions were amplified from RNA transcripts. TCR CDR3 regions were first amplified by RT-PCR with HTBI primers. In TCRdb, the multiplex PCR reads were re-called with MiXCR into one record per CDR3 protein. This sample carries 500,000 to 650,000 distinct CDR3 sequences, around 15% of them seen once, and the ten largest clones take more than 11%. Sample: blood. The receptors derive from a woman in her thirties or forties with Graves' hyperthyroidism.

The rearrangement uses TRBV5-8 and TRBJ2-7, with D perhaps being TRBD1 or TRBD2 (7 bases each). Looked up from germline, CDR1 is SGHTS and CDR2 is YDEGEE. The V end lost 2 bases, the J end lost 4 bases, and 19 bases lay between the germline ends. The CDR3 length is 16 residues. CDR3 bases: TGTGCCAGCAGCTTAGCCGGGGGAGGGGGCGCGTACGAGCAGTACTTC. It translates to CASSLAGGGGAYEQYF.

This clonotype was detected many times. The chain has TRBV12-5 and TRBJ2-2, with D tentatively TRBD1 or TRBD2 (5 bases each). This CDR3 region has 18 residues. V lost 0 bases to trimming and J lost 3 bases, with 17 bases between them. CDR1 is LGHNT and CDR2 is FRNRAP in the germline V gene. CDR3 sequence: CASGLVLFGGADTGELFF. The CDR3 DNA follows: TGTGCTAGTGGTTTGGTACTATTTGGGGGAGCGGACACCGGGGAGCTGTTTTTT.

About this clonotype: This sequence may be a read error, since a much larger clone differs from it by one base. The chain links TRBV5-1 to TRBJ1-1; D uncertain. Germline V gene lookup returns CDR1 SGHRS and CDR2 YFSETQ. The V and J ends lost 1 base and 1 base respectively, with 8 bases between them. The CDR3 is made up of 14 amino acids. CDR3 sequence (DNA): TGCGCCAGCAGCTTGTCGCAGCGGAACACTGAAGCTTTCTTT. Amino acids: CASSLSQRNTEAFF.

The chain carries TRBV10-3 and TRBJ1-1; D unclear. V dropped 4 bases and J dropped 1 base, with 4 bases sitting between them. This CDR3 has 12 amino acids. CDR1 is ENHRY, CDR2 SYGVKD, per germline. The CDR3 protein is CAISGGNTEAFF. The DNA for the CDR3 is TGTGCCATCAGTGGGGGGAACACTGAAGCTTTCTTT.

This clonotype showed up just a few times. V is TRBV5-1 and J is TRBJ1-2, with 10 bases matching TRBD1. The CDR3 loop spans 15 amino acids. The germline gives CDR1 SGHRS, CDR2 YFSETQ. Germline trimming cut 3 bases from V and 3 bases from J; bases unmatched to any gene: 5. The CDR3 spells CASSSRDRGDYGYTF. The DNA of the CDR3 is TGCGCCAGCAGCTCCCGGGACAGGGGCGACTATGGCTACACCTTC. Using reference TRBV5-1 and TRBJ1-2 for the parts outside the CDR3, the full variable domain is KAGVTQTPRYLIKTRGQQVTLSCSPISGHRSVSWYQQTPGQGLQFLFEYFSETQRNKGNFPGRFSGRQFSNSRSEMNVSTLELGDSALYLCASSSRDRGDYGYTFGSGTRLTVV.

Worth noting for this clonotype: Since a much larger clone is just one base distant, this may be a read error. This chain links TRBV11-3 with TRBJ2-2; D unresolved. The J call may be mistaken, given a closer DNA end match to TRBJ1-1. The CDR3 consists of 13 residues. Germline V gene data show CDR1 as SGHNT and CDR2 as YENEEA. The CDR3: CASSPPSKTGAFF. As DNA, the CDR3 is TGTGCCAGCAGCCCCCCGAGTAAGACTGGAGCTTTCTTT.

This clonotype has a handful of counts. The chain links TRBV11-2 to TRBJ2-5; 7 positions agree with TRBD1. CDR1 and CDR2 (germline): SGHAT, FQNNGV. The CDR3 runs 15 residues. J was trimmed by 7 bases and V by 4 bases; bases with no gene match: 12. CDR3 coding DNA: TGTGCCAGCAGCTCTCAGATTACAGGGGTGGGGACCCAGTACTTC. It yields the protein CASSSQITGVGTQYF.

This clonotype was detected a few times. This chain joins TRBV19 and TRBJ2-2; D may be TRBD1 (8 bases). The CDR3 length is 16 residues. Germline V lookup: CDR1 LNHDA, CDR2 SQIVND (reference sequence). V was trimmed by 3 bases and J by 7 bases, leaving 18 bases between them. The CDR3 sequence: CASSIWATGGDGELFF. The CDR3 region has the DNA TGTGCCAGTAGTATCTGGGCCACAGGGGGGGACGGGGAGCTGTTTTTT.

Many counts were recorded for this clonotype. This chain links TRBV7-9 with TRBJ1-1; D gene unclear. The CDR3 is 11 residues long. Germline CDR1 SEHNR, CDR2 FQNEAQ (reference sequence). Trimming pared 4 bases from V and 8 bases from J, leaving 8 bases between. The CDR3 loop reads CASSSIIEAFF. As DNA, the CDR3 is TGTGCCAGCAGCTCCATTATCGAAGCTTTCTTT.

The table lists this clonotype with many counts. This chain joins TRBV2 and TRBJ1-1; no firm D call. The V end lost 5 bases, the J end lost 4 bases, and 20 bases lay between the germline ends. The CDR3 runs to 16 residues. Germline loops: CDR1 SNHLY, CDR2 FYNNEI. The CDR3, as DNA: TGTGCCAGCAGTCAAACCCCTCTAGGGTTGGGCACTGAAGCTTTCTTT. Translated, it gives CASSQTPLGLGTEAFF.

This clonotype showed up many times. DNA for the CDR3: TGCAGCGTAGTGAACACTGAAGCTTTCTTT. Translating it yields CSVVNTEAFF. The V gene is TRBV29-1, the J gene TRBJ1-1; D remains unclear. Looked up from germline, CDR1 is SQVTM and CDR2 is ANQGSEA. V lost 6 bases, J lost 0 bases, and 2 bases lay in between. CDR3 length equals 10 residues.

This clonotype was picked up many times. The rearrangement links TRBV5-1 to TRBJ2-3; 7 bases map to TRBD2. The CDR3 is 15 residues long. Trimming cost V 3 bases and J 6 bases; bases outside gene matches: 10. Germline V gene data show CDR1 as SGHRS and CDR2 as YFSETQ. CDR3 sequence reads: CASSYPSGEGDTQYF. The CDR3 region has the DNA TGCGCCAGCAGCTACCCATCCGGGGAGGGGGATACGCAGTATTTT. Supplemented by reference TRBV5-1 and TRBJ2-3, the full variable domain reads KAGVTQTPRYLIKTRGQQVTLSCSPISGHRSVSWYQQTPGQGLQFLFEYFSETQRNKGNFPGRFSGRQFSNSRSEMNVSTLELGDSALYLCASSYPSGEGDTQYFGPGTRLTVL.

This clonotype was recorded only once. An end of the junction differs from the germline gene, which may be a read error. This chain connects TRBV7-3 to TRBJ2-2; D is unclear. There are 16 residues in the CDR3. Germline CDR1 reads SGHTA; CDR2 reads FQGTGA. The DNA of the CDR3 is TGCGCCAGCAGCCAAGAAAGGGTAGGGAACACCGGGGAGCTGTTTTTT. It translates to CASSQERVGNTGELFF.

Ten or more counts support this clonotype. This chain uses TRBV5-1 with TRBJ2-3; 7 bases are a match to TRBD1. Germline trimming cut 5 bases from V and 3 bases from J; bases unmatched to any gene: 6. Germline V gene sequence: CDR1 SGHRS, CDR2 YFSETQ. The CDR3 is 14 residues long. The CDR3 DNA reads as TGCGCCAGCAGTCTTACAGGGGAGACAGATACGCAGTATTTT. Its translation: CASSLTGETDTQYF.

This clonotype was counted ten times or more. The genes are TRBV29-1 and TRBJ1-1; possible D gene TRBD1, 6 bases. Germline V gene sequence: CDR1 SQVTM, CDR2 ANQGSEA. There are 13 residues in the CDR3. The CDR3 nucleotides are TGCAGTGCAAACAGGGATCAGTGGACTGAAGCTTTCTTT. It encodes CSANRDQWTEAFF.

The table lists this clonotype with many counts. The genes are TRBV7-3 and TRBJ2-1; TRBD2 might be the D (5 bases). V was trimmed by 5 bases and J by 9 bases, leaving 20 bases between them. CDR3 length: 15 residues. The V gene's germline CDR1 is SGHTA and CDR2 FQGTGA. The CDR3: CASSPRLGPGGEQFF. In nucleotides, the CDR3 is TGTGCCAGCAGCCCGAGGCTCGGACCTGGAGGTGAGCAGTTCTTC. Full variable domain (remainder filled in from reference TRBV7-3 and TRBJ2-1): GAGVSQTPSNKVTEKGKYVELRCDPISGHTALYWYRQSLGQGPEFLIYFQGTGAADDSGLPNDRFFAVRPEGSVSTLKIQRTERGDSAVYLCASSPRLGPGGEQFFGPGTRLTVL.

On this clonotype itself: A clone one base away is much larger, so this may be a read error. This chain uses TRBV30 with TRBJ2-7, with 10 bases identical to TRBD2. The J call is in doubt because the DNA end fits TRBJ2-1 better. CDR1 and CDR2 (germline): GTSNPN, SVGIG (reference sequence). The CDR3 contains 14 residues. The CDR3, as DNA: TGTGCCTGGATGGAGCTAGCGGGAGCCTACGAGCAGTTCTTC. Protein product: CAWMELAGAYEQFF.

This clonotype was picked up many times. The chain carries TRBV3-1 and TRBJ2-7, with TRBD2 matching 9 bases. The length of the CDR3 is 15 residues. V shed 1 base, J shed 0 bases, and the junction held 1 base outside the gene matches. Germline CDR1 reads LGHDT; CDR2 reads YNNKEL (reference sequence). CDR3: CASSQGTSVSYEQYF. CDR3 DNA sequence: TGTGCCAGCAGCCAAGGGACTAGCGTCTCCTACGAGCAGTACTTC.

This chain links TRBV19 with TRBJ2-1; D not certain. Trimming removed 3 bases from V and 8 bases from J, with 11 bases in between. Germline lookup yields CDR1 LNHDA and CDR2 SQIVND (reference sequence). The CDR3 loop spans 13 amino acids. CDR3 protein: CASSMPGMDEQFF. The CDR3 coding sequence is TGTGCCAGTAGTATGCCAGGAATGGATGAGCAGTTCTTC. Full variable domain (remainder filled in from reference TRBV19 and TRBJ2-1): DGGITQSPKYLFRKEGQNVTLSCEQNLNHDAMYWYRQDPGQGLRLIYYSQIVNDFQKGDIAEGYSVSREKKESFPLTVTSAQKNPTAFYLCASSMPGMDEQFFGPGTRLTVL.

This clonotype was counted only a few times. The genes are TRBV7-2 and TRBJ2-5; TRBD2 matches 13 bases. This CDR3 region has 17 residues. Germline V gene sequence: CDR1 SGHTA, CDR2 FQGNSA. Losses at the gene ends were 4 bases for V and 0 bases for J; bases not matched to a gene: 5. CDR3 protein: CASSYPGLAGYQETQYF. The CDR3 DNA reads as TGTGCCAGCAGCTATCCGGGACTAGCGGGGTACCAAGAGACCCAGTACTTC. Full variable domain (rest looked up from reference TRBV7-2 and TRBJ2-5): GAGVSQSPSNKVTEKGKDVELRCDPISGHTALYWYRQSLGQGLEFLIYFQGNSAPDKSGLPSDRFSAERTGGSVSTLTIQRTQQEDSAVYLCASSYPGLAGYQETQYFGPGTRLLVL.

This chain links TRBV29-1 with TRBJ2-3; a weak D match, TRBD2 (6 bases). This CDR3 has 15 amino acids. Germline CDR1 and CDR2: SQVTM and ANQGSEA. Trimming took off 1 base at V and 0 bases at J, with 11 bases between the two ends. As DNA, the CDR3 is TGCAGCGTTGAAGGAGTTAGCGGAAGCACAGATACGCAGTATTTT. The encoded protein is CSVEGVSGSTDTQYF.

This clonotype turned up a few times. The rearrangement uses TRBV29-1 and TRBJ2-7, with no clear D. The germline CDR1 and CDR2 sequences are SQVTM and ANQGSEA. Deletions cut 3 bases from V and 0 bases from J, with 9 bases between. The CDR3 sequence is 13 residues long. The CDR3 loop reads CSVDSADSYEQYF. The DNA of the CDR3 is TGCAGCGTTGACTCGGCAGACTCCTACGAGCAGTACTTC.

The gene calls are TRBV12-3 or TRBV12-4 and TRBJ2-3; 8 positions match TRBD2. V shed 3 bases, J shed 1 base, and the junction held 9 bases outside the gene matches. CDR3 length equals 17 residues. This CDR3 reads CASSFGSAGVGTDTQYF. The CDR3 bases are TGTGCCAGCAGTTTCGGGTCAGCGGGAGTTGGCACAGATACGCAGTATTTT.

In this sample, this clonotype turned up a few times. The chain combines TRBV6-1 with TRBJ1-6, with 7 positions matching TRBD1. The germline gives CDR1 MNHNS, CDR2 SASEGT. Germline trimming cut 6 bases from V and 6 bases from J; bases unmatched to any gene: 8. This CDR3 region has 15 residues. CDR3 loop: CASRVKGAGNSPLHF. CDR3 DNA sequence: TGTGCCAGCAGGGTTAAGGGGGCCGGTAATTCACCCCTCCACTTT.

The chain couples TRBV6-1 to TRBJ2-7, with 8 bases aligning to TRBD1. Trimming removed 6 bases from V and 4 bases from J; junction bases left unmatched: 14. CDR1 and CDR2 (germline): MNHNS, SASEGT. This CDR3 spans 16 amino acids. The CDR3 reads CASSPRTGPRDYEQYF. The CDR3 DNA reads as TGTGCCAGCAGCCCGAGGACAGGGCCGCGGGATTACGAGCAGTACTTC.